The rows below give T cell receptor beta chains drawn from one sample of a study of T-cell reconstitution after alpha-beta-depleted transplantation in children. TCRdb re-called the PCR reads through MiXCR, storing one row per CDR3 protein. The sample holds over 400,000 distinct CDR3 sequences, 9.5% to 15% seen once. The material was PBMCs from the stem cell graft donor, obtained from the stem cell graft. The receptors were sampled from a human donor who donated a stem cell graft to a child with combined immunodeficiency. The CDR3 runs from the conserved cysteine through the conserved F or W. The D gene is left open where the match is weak. Not every row has a clone size; where given, it reads once, few, many or a size class.

J gene | V gene | D gene | clone size | CDR3 protein | CDR3 DNA
TRBJ2-1 | TRBV21-1 | . | . | CASSKGGGSFDNEQFF | TGTGCCAGCAGCAAAGGAGGCGGGAGCTTCGACAATGAGCAGTTCTTC
TRBJ2-1 | TRBV7-9 | . | many | CASSSRTGNNEQFF | TGTGCCAGCAGCTCCCGAACAGGCAACAATGAGCAGTTCTTC
TRBJ2-1 | TRBV6-1 | TRBD2 | few | CATLAGVGSYNEQFF | TGTGCCACCTTAGCGGGAGTTGGCTCCTACAATGAGCAGTTCTTC
TRBJ1-1 | TRBV2 | . | . | CASSEASGQPHTEAFF | TGTGCCAGCAGTGAAGCATCCGGACAGCCCCACACTGAAGCTTTCTTT
TRBJ2-3 | TRBV20-1 | . | . | CSPLTLDRKAVPSTDTQYF | TGCAGCCCCCTCACCTTGGACAGAAAGGCCGTACCTAGCACAGATACGCAGTATTTT
TRBJ2-3 | TRBV27 | TRBD2 | . | CASSGGYAPTDTQYF | TGTGCCAGCTCCGGGGGGTATGCCCCCACAGATACGCAGTATTTT
TRBJ2-2 | TRBV9 | . | many | CASSQPAGRGYPGELFF | TGTGCCAGCAGCCAACCAGCAGGGAGAGGGTACCCCGGGGAGCTGTTTTTT
TRBJ2-3 | TRBV27 | . | many | CASSTQQDPDTQYF | TGTGCCAGCAGTACCCAGCAGGACCCAGATACGCAGTATTTT
TRBJ2-2 | TRBV6-5 | TRBD2 | . | CASSYFAGGTGELFF | TGTGCCAGCAGTTACTTTGCGGGGGGCACCGGGGAGCTGTTTTTT
TRBJ2-3 | TRBV29-1 | . | . | CSVEDLLGMVGALGTDTQYF | TGCAGCGTTGAAGATCTTCTTGGGATGGTGGGGGCCTTGGGCACAGATACGCAGTATTTT
TRBJ1-5 | TRBV24-1 | . | few | CATSDSGRGYQPQHF | TGTGCCACCAGTGATTCGGGCAGGGGATATCAGCCCCAGCATTTT
TRBJ1-1 | TRBV7-9 | TRBD1 | few | CASSPPTGDIEAFF | TGTGCCAGCAGCCCCCCGACAGGGGATATTGAAGCTTTCTTT
TRBJ2-5 | TRBV9 | TRBD2 | . | CASSELPHSGGPQETQYF | TGTGCCAGCAGCGAACTACCCCATAGCGGGGGCCCCCAAGAGACCCAGTACTTC
TRBJ2-2 | TRBV2 | . | many | CASGWGRANTGELFF | TGTGCCAGCGGTTGGGGCAGGGCGAACACCGGGGAGCTGTTTTTT
TRBJ2-7 | TRBV7-8 | TRBD1 | few | CASSPPLTGTYEQYF | TGTGCCAGCAGCCCCCCTCTGACAGGGACCTACGAGCAGTACTTC
TRBJ2-2 | TRBV12-3/TRBV12-4 | . | few | CASSFSRGDTGELFF | TGTGCCAGCAGTTTTTCCAGGGGGGACACCGGGGAGCTGTTTTTT
TRBJ2-1 | TRBV3-1 | . | few | CASSQDSGLGSYEQFF | TGTGCCAGCAGCCAAGATTCGGGGCTGGGATCGTATGAGCAGTTCTTC
TRBJ2-1 | TRBV12-3/TRBV12-4 | . | many | CASSSRGTAGIAEQFF | TGTGCCAGCAGTTCTAGAGGGACTGCGGGGATAGCAGAGCAGTTCTTC
TRBJ1-2 | TRBV20-1 | . | . | CSASRGQLIYGYTF | TGCAGTGCTAGCCGCGGACAGTTGATCTATGGCTACACCTTC
TRBJ2-1 | TRBV3-1 | TRBD2 | few | CASSQNPGTSGEQFF | TGTGCCAGCAGCCAAAATCCCGGTACTAGCGGTGAGCAGTTCTTC
TRBJ1-2 | TRBV4-3 | . | . | CASSQDIRGGGYTF | TGCGCCAGCAGCCAAGATATAAGGGGGGGTGGCTACACCTTC
TRBJ2-3 | TRBV27 | TRBD2 | few | CASSLAGGITDTQYF | TGTGCCAGCAGTTTAGCGGGGGGAATCACAGATACGCAGTATTTT
TRBJ1-6 | TRBV12-3/TRBV12-4 | . | . | CASRAVANSPLHF | TGTGCCAGCAGGGCGGTGGCTAATTCACCCCTCCACTTT
TRBJ2-1 | TRBV7-2 | . | many | CASSSLGRESDEQFF | TGTGCCAGCAGCTCGCTTGGTAGGGAGTCGGATGAGCAGTTCTTC
TRBJ1-1 | TRBV18 | TRBD1 | few | CASSPTDRGSDTEAFF | TGTGCCAGCTCACCAACCGACAGGGGGTCAGACACTGAAGCTTTCTTT
TRBJ1-5 | TRBV15 | . | few | CATSPGHSNQPQHF | TGTGCCACCAGCCCGGGACATTCCAATCAGCCCCAGCATTTT
TRBJ2-3 | TRBV28 | . | . | CASVGTGADTQYF | TGTGCCAGCGTTGGTACCGGGGCAGATACGCAGTATTTT
TRBJ1-1 | TRBV29-1 | TRBD1 | many | CSATSTGVNTEAFF | TGCAGCGCAACCTCGACAGGGGTGAACACTGAAGCTTTCTTT
TRBJ2-3 | TRBV7-2 | TRBD2 | few | CASSFSTGTSGTDTQYF | TGTGCCAGCAGCTTCTCTACCGGGACTAGCGGCACAGATACGCAGTATTTT